A single sample is the source of the 16 T cell receptor beta chains below, sequenced in a study of T cells in Graves' hyperthyroidism and ophthalmopathy. RNA transcripts gave rise to amplified TCR beta CDR3 regions. The HTBI primer set drove a first-round RT-PCR of the TCR CDR3. TCRdb re-called the multiplex PCR reads with MiXCR, one entry per CDR3 protein. The sample includes a few hundred thousand distinct CDR3 sequences, around a sixth of them seen just once. Input material: blood. These receptors all stem from a woman under 30 with Graves' hyperthyroidism that later progressed to Graves' ophthalmopathy.

This clonotype appeared many times. This chain uses TRBV5-1 with TRBJ2-2; TRBD2 is a possible D gene (7 bases). Germline lookup yields CDR1 SGHRS and CDR2 YFSETQ. There are 14 residues in the CDR3. V was shortened by 2 bases and J by 7 bases, with 12 bases between the two germline ends. DNA of the CDR3: TGCGCCAGCAGCTTCGGCGGGGGCAGCGGGGAGCTGTTTTTT. It yields the protein CASSFGGGSGELFF.

This clonotype was seen more than once but under ten times. The genes are TRBV5-8 and TRBJ2-3; D is uncertain. Germline CDR1 reads SGHTS; CDR2 reads YDEGEE. The CDR3 is made up of 14 amino acids. V was shortened by 0 bases and J by 4 bases, with 9 bases between the two germline ends. CDR3 in amino acids: CASSLDLSPDTQYF. CDR3 nucleotide sequence: TGTGCCAGCAGCTTGGACCTCAGCCCAGATACGCAGTATTTT.

The J gene is TRBJ2-1, the V gene TRBV6-1, with a tentative D call TRBD2 (6 bases). This CDR3 contains 15 residues. V lost 5 bases and J lost 8, with 19 bases in between. Germline V gene lookup returns CDR1 MNHNS and CDR2 SASEGT. The CDR3, as DNA: TGTGCCAGCAGTACGGGTGGGGAGGACCGTCATGAGCAGTTCTTC. Residues: CASSTGGEDRHEQFF.

This clonotype was seen ten or more times. A single base separates this from a much larger clone, so it may be a read error. As the CDR3 is not closed by the conserved phenylalanine or tryptophan, this likely results from a read error. The chain recombines TRBV7-3 with TRBJ1-1; tentative D call: TRBD1 (6 bases). Germline-derived CDR1 and CDR2 are SGHTA and FQGTGA. Trimming removed 5 bases from V and 1 base from J, with 11 bases in between. This CDR3 has 14 residues. CDR3 sequence reads: CASSLLGANTEAFL. The CDR3 DNA reads TGTGCCAGCAGCCTCTTGGGGGCGAACACTGAAGCTTTCCTT.

This clonotype was seen a few times. CDR3 sequence: CASSYGRNNEQFF. Here the CDR3 DNA reads TGTGCCAGCAGTTACGGGAGGAACAATGAGCAGTTCTTC. This chain connects TRBV27 to TRBJ2-1; 7 bases are shared with TRBD2. The ends lost 4 bases at V and 5 bases at J; junction bases unmatched: 2. The CDR3 extends over 13 amino acids. Looked up from germline, CDR1 is MNHEY and CDR2 is SMNVEV (reference sequence).

This clonotype was seen many times. The gene calls are TRBV5-1 and TRBJ1-2; D is uncertain. Germline V gene sequence: CDR1 SGHRS, CDR2 YFSETQ. Trimming left V 1 base short and J 7 bases short, with 5 bases between. The CDR3 extends over 11 amino acids. CDR3: CASSLNGGYTF. CDR3 coding DNA: TGCGCCAGCAGCTTGAATGGTGGCTACACCTTC.

This clonotype was detected a few times. V gene TRBV5-1 combines with J gene TRBJ1-5; TRBD1 is a possible D gene (6 bases). Germline V gene sequence: CDR1 SGHRS, CDR2 YFSETQ. This CDR3 is built from 19 residues. Trimming took off 4 bases at V and 2 bases at J, with 25 bases between the two ends. The CDR3 DNA sequence: TGCGCCAGCAGCACAAACCCCGGGACAACGACCACGGGCAATCAGCCCCAGCATTTT. This gives the protein CASSTNPGTTTTGNQPQHF.

This clonotype has ten or more counts. The chain joins TRBV20-1 to TRBJ2-7; 8 bases are shared with TRBD1. V lost 0 bases and J lost 6; bases outside the gene matches: 10. The CDR3 runs to 15 residues. The V gene's germline CDR1 is DFQATT and CDR2 SNEGSKA (reference sequence). CDR3 sequence: CSARDPAGGRGEQYF. In DNA form, the CDR3 reads TGCAGTGCTAGAGATCCAGCAGGGGGCCGTGGCGAGCAGTACTTC.

The rearrangement links TRBV28 to TRBJ1-1; perhaps TRBD1 as D (5 bases). Germline CDR1 reads MDHEN; CDR2 reads SYDVKM. The CDR3 is 14 residues long. V lost 5 bases and J 9 bases, leaving 19 bases between the germline ends. CDR3 coding DNA: TGTGCCAGCAGTCAGTCGCAGGGAAGGACTAAAGCTTTCTTT. Translating it yields CASSQSQGRTKAFF.

Ten or more counts support this clonotype. This chain uses TRBV30 with TRBJ1-4, with 8 bases fitting TRBD1. The ends lost 2 bases at V and 6 bases at J; junction bases unmatched: 5. The CDR3 has 14 residues. CDR1 is GTSNPN and CDR2 is SVGIG in the germline V gene (reference sequence). This CDR3 reads CAWSKQGVYEKLFF. The CDR3 DNA reads as TGTGCCTGGAGTAAACAGGGGGTCTATGAAAAACTGTTTTTT.

In this sample, this clonotype turned up a few times. This sequence joins TRBV4-1 and TRBJ1-1, with D possibly matching TRBD1 (6 bases). Germline V gives CDR1 MGHRA, CDR2 YSYEKL. CDR3 length: 17 amino acids. Trimming took off 1 base at V and 5 bases at J, with 20 bases between the two ends. In DNA, the CDR3 is TGCGCCAGCAGCCAAGGGGGTCTACAGGGCCGGGGGACTGAAGCTTTCTTT. It is translated as CASSQGGLQGRGTEAFF.

This clonotype was detected a few times. The chain combines TRBV28 with TRBJ2-5, with D possibly being TRBD2 (6 bases). CDR1 MDHEN and CDR2 SYDVKM come from the germline V gene. CDR3 length: 15 amino acids. V shed 5 bases and J shed 3 bases, with 16 bases lying between them. CDR3 sequence reads: CASSHRRGGEETQYF. In nucleotides, the CDR3 is TGTGCCAGCAGTCACCGCCGGGGAGGTGAAGAGACCCAGTACTTC.

The rearrangement links TRBV9 to TRBJ2-1, with 7 bases matching TRBD1. The CDR3 loop spans 15 amino acids. CDR1 is SGDLS, CDR2 YYNGEE, per germline. V was clipped by 2 bases and J by 3 bases; unmatched bases: 5. The CDR3 here is CASSVGDRVYNEQFF. The CDR3 coding sequence is TGTGCCAGCAGCGTCGGGGACAGAGTCTACAATGAGCAGTTCTTC.

In its sample, this clonotype was seen a few times. This chain links TRBV6-1 with TRBJ1-5, with TRBD1 as a possible D gene (6 bases). V lost 7 bases and J 3 bases, leaving 19 bases between the germline ends. This CDR3 region has 16 residues. The V gene's germline CDR1 is MNHNS and CDR2 SASEGT. The CDR3 here is CASTLNGTPLNQPQHF. The DNA for the CDR3 is TGTGCCAGCACGTTAAACGGGACACCTCTCAATCAGCCCCAGCATTTT.

This clonotype was observed a handful of times. The J gene is TRBJ2-1, the V gene TRBV20-1; 16 nucleotides align to TRBD2. Trimming cost V 6 bases and J 0 bases; bases outside gene matches: 8. Germline-derived CDR1 and CDR2 are DFQATT and SNEGSKA (reference sequence). The CDR3 totals 18 residues. The DNA of the CDR3 is TGCAGTGCCAACTGGGGACTAGCGGGAGGGAGCTCCTACAATGAGCAGTTCTTC. Residues: CSANWGLAGGSSYNEQFF.

This clonotype was seen many times. The chain is built from TRBV5-1 and TRBJ2-1; tentatively, D is TRBD1 (6 bases). CDR1 is SGHRS and CDR2 is YFSETQ in the germline V gene. CDR3 length equals 15 residues. Trimming pared 4 bases from V and 3 bases from J, leaving 14 bases between. DNA of the CDR3: TGCGCCAGCAGCCAGCAGAGGGGGAACTACAATGAGCAGTTCTTC. It codes for CASSQQRGNYNEQFF.